This T cell receptor beta chain stems from a study of blood T cell repertoires in COVID-19. Overall study context: Sites across the United States, Italy and Spain contributed samples from acute and convalescent COVID-19.

V was cut by 5 bases and J by 5 bases, with 12 bases left in between. CDR1 is KGHSH, CDR2 LQKENI, per germline. This CDR3 comprises 14 residues. Per the original data handling: The authors estimated nucleated cell counts from reference gene primer amplification. The table came from immunoSEQ multiplex PCR; TCRdb's copy has only in-frame clones and leaves some out. That table gives V, J and clone size, and the DNA gave D and trimming. The sample consists of 250,000 to 300,000 clones, about 89% of them appearing once. This receptor was identified in a man aged 50 to 59 with acute or convalescent COVID-19. Sequenced sample: peripheral blood. This chain links TRBV18 with TRBJ1-4, with unresolved D. The CDR3 here is CASSMGAQNEKLFF. DNA of the CDR3: TGTGCCAGCTCAATGGGCGCGCAAAATGAAAAACTGTTTTTT. Drawing the rest from reference TRBV18 and TRBJ1-4, the complete variable domain is NAGVMQNPRHLVRRRGQEARLRCSPMKGHSHVYWYRQLPEEGLKFMVYLQKENIIDESGMPKERFSAEFPKEGPSILRIQQVVRGDSAAYFCASSMGAQNEKLFFGSGTQLSVL.